A selection of T cell receptor beta chains follows, all from one sample in a study of shared clonotypes between healthy human individuals. Using immunoSEQ multiplex PCR, the repertoire was profiled, and TCRdb retains in-frame clones only, with some absent. The sample holds about 2.3 million clones; approximately 95% are singletons and the top ten take 0.39%. Sequenced input: naive CD4+ T cells from PBMCs. The source of these receptors is a man younger than 35 in good health. Some clones in this sample may be carry-over from other donors' samples. CDR3s include the opening cysteine and the closing phenylalanine or tryptophan. A D gene is named only where the DNA matches it firmly. A row's size may be missing; if present it is once, few, many or a size class.

clone_size j_call d_call v_call cdr3_aa cdr3_nt
- TRBJ2-7 - TRBV27 CASSLSVGISYEQYF TGTGCCAGCAGCCTCAGCGTCGGGATCTCCTACGAGCAGTACTTC
- TRBJ2-2 TRBD1 TRBV11-2 CASSSRDRGFAGELFF TGTGCCAGCAGCTCCCGGGACAGGGGGTTCGCCGGGGAGCTGTTTTTT
once TRBJ2-1 - TRBV7-9 CASSLDPGYLYNEQFF TGTGCCAGCAGCTTAGACCCAGGGTACCTCTACAATGAGCAGTTCTTC
- TRBJ2-6 - TRBV16 CASSLFQVSGANVLTF TGTGCCAGCAGCCTCTTCCAAGTCTCTGGGGCCAACGTCCTGACTTTC
once TRBJ2-3 TRBD2 TRBV5-1 CASSYGGLAAGTDTQYF TGCGCCAGCAGCTATGGAGGGCTAGCGGCTGGCACAGATACGCAGTATTTT
- TRBJ1-5 - TRBV28 CASTVLFGRTNQPQHF TGTGCCAGCACTGTACTTTTCGGACGGACAAATCAGCCCCAGCATTTT
- TRBJ2-1 - TRBV11-3 CASSLGGDSSYNEQFF TGTGCCAGCAGCTTAGGGGGGGACAGCTCCTACAATGAGCAGTTCTTC
- TRBJ2-1 TRBD1 TRBV6-5 CASQQGGEQFF TGTGCCAGCCAACAGGGGGGTGAGCAGTTCTTC
- TRBJ2-3 - TRBV2 CASSALAGTQYF TGTGCCAGCAGTGCGCTAGCCGGTACGCAGTATTTT
- TRBJ2-7 TRBD2 TRBV9 CASSVRTSGFYEQYF TGTGCCAGCAGCGTAAGGACTAGCGGGTTCTACGAGCAGTACTTC
- TRBJ2-7 TRBD2 TRBV13 CASSLRASGIREQYF TGTGCCAGCAGCTTGAGGGCTAGCGGGATACGCGAGCAGTACTTC
- TRBJ2-2 TRBD1 TRBV5-3 CARSLGDRGNTGELFF TGTGCCAGAAGTTTAGGGGACAGGGGGAACACCGGGGAGCTGTTTTTT
- TRBJ1-3 - TRBV23-1 CASSQSSVEVASGNTIYF TGCGCCAGCAGTCAATCTAGCGTGGAGGTGGCCTCTGGAAACACCATATATTTT
- TRBJ2-4 TRBD2 TRBV14 CASSLKTGLADQKSVQYF TGTGCCAGCAGCCTGAAAACGGGACTAGCGGACCAAAAAAGTGTTCAGTACTTC
- TRBJ1-1 - TRBV30 CAWSVLYSVPGVRGTEAFF TGTGCCTGGAGTGTACTCTATTCGGTACCTGGGGTGCGCGGGACTGAAGCTTTCTTT
- TRBJ2-7 TRBD2 TRBV10-1 CASSDPRTSGLYEQYF TGCGCCAGCAGTGATCCCCGGACTAGCGGCCTCTACGAGCAGTACTTC
- TRBJ2-7 - TRBV7-2 CASSLVPNLAYEQYF TGTGCCAGCAGCTTAGTGCCGAACCTAGCCTACGAGCAGTACTTC
- TRBJ2-6 - TRBV2 CASSVRSGANVLTF TGTGCCAGCAGTGTCCGCTCTGGGGCCAACGTCCTGACTTTC
few TRBJ1-1 - TRBV18 CASSPYRLNTEAFF TGTGCCAGCTCACCGTACAGACTGAACACTGAAGCTTTCTTT
- TRBJ2-3 TRBD2 TRBV6-5 CASSYFSGRTDTQYF TGTGCCAGCAGTTACTTTAGCGGGAGGACAGATACGCAGTATTTT
once TRBJ2-7 - TRBV4-3 CASSQDGTQRNYYEQYF TGCGCCAGCAGCCAAGATGGGACCCAAAGGAACTACTACGAGCAGTACTTC
- TRBJ1-3 - TRBV11-2 CASSLERSGNTIYF TGTGCCAGCAGCTTAGAGAGATCTGGAAACACCATATATTTT
- TRBJ2-7 - TRBV6-6 CASTSGTGEQYF TGTGCCAGCACCTCCGGGACGGGCGAGCAGTACTTC
- TRBJ1-5 TRBD1 TRBV6-1 CASSEAGQWSQPQHF TGTGCCAGCAGTGAAGCGGGACAGTGGAGTCAGCCCCAGCATTTT
- TRBJ1-1 - TRBV7-9 CASSRANTEAFF TGTGCCAGCAGCAGAGCGAACACTGAAGCTTTCTTT